This T cell receptor beta chain emerged from a study of blood T cell repertoires in COVID-19. The assay was immunoSEQ multiplex PCR, and TCRdb's table has in-frame clones only and misses some. The sample lists hundreds of thousands of clones; around 87% were seen once. Recruited during active infection, patients (from Seattle) were subsequently followed longitudinally. The V gene's germline CDR1 is MNHNY and CDR2 SVGAGI (reference sequence). Trimming stripped 5 bases from V and 5 bases from J, with 13 bases between. CDR3 length equals 13 residues. The chain is built from TRBV6-6 and TRBJ2-7; D may be TRBD1 (6 bases). The sequence derives from a woman aged 60-75 years with COVID-19, enrolled during active disease. The specimen sequenced was peripheral blood. Written as DNA, the CDR3 is TGTGCCAGCAGTCCCCGTTACAGGGACGAGCAGTACTTC. This encodes CASSPRYRDEQYF.